Each of the 27 T cell receptor beta chains below was sequenced from the same sample in a study of T-cell reconstitution after alpha-beta-depleted transplantation in children (dated by TCRdb to 2016 to 2017). To prepare the library, PCR was applied. The sequencer listed for this sample is Illumina HiSeq 2500. Molecular barcoding was employed in the preparation of TCR libraries, with unique molecular identifiers being used to normalize TCRbeta repertoire quantification. TCRdb reprocessed the public reads (quality trimming at Q25 with fastp, clone calling with MiXCR) and kept in-frame beta chains. Under each unique CDR3 protein, matching rows form one entry showing the most common genes and DNA. This sample comprises 200,000 to 300,000 distinct CDR3 sequences, around 13% of them detected only once. The ten largest account for 2% to 3% of the sample. The source was PBMCs from the stem cell graft donor, collected from the stem cell graft. The receptors originated from a human donor who donated a stem cell graft to a child with acute lymphoblastic leukemia.

This clonotype was observed at least ten times. The chain has TRBV20-1 and TRBJ2-7, with a tentative D call TRBD2 (5 bases). Germline values: CDR1 DFQATT, CDR2 SNEGSKA (reference sequence). V was cut by 0 bases and J by 6 bases, with 21 bases left in between. CDR3 length equals 16 residues. Here the CDR3 DNA reads TGCAGTGCTAGAGATCCCAGTTATGAGGGATCGAGCGAGCAGTACTTC. It encodes CSARDPSYEGSSEQYF.

This clonotype was seen at least ten times. V gene TRBV12-3 or TRBV12-4 combines with J gene TRBJ1-1; maybe TRBD1 (6 bases). The CDR3 has 13 amino acids. V was cut by 5 bases and J by 4 bases, with 11 bases left in between. The chain's CDR3 is CASSATRGTEAFF. CDR3 nucleotides: TGTGCCAGCAGTGCGACCAGGGGCACTGAAGCTTTCTTT.

This clonotype was counted at least ten times. The gene calls are TRBV9 and TRBJ2-5; 10 bases are a match to TRBD2. CDR1 and CDR2 (germline): SGDLS, YYNGEE. V trimming: 3 bases; J trimming: 3 bases; junction bases outside the gene matches: 5. CDR3 size: 15 residues. CDR3 nucleotides: TGTGCCAGCAGCGACCAGCGGGAGGGCGAAGAGACCCAGTACTTC. Amino acids: CASSDQREGEETQYF.

There are many counts of this clonotype. This chain links TRBV7-2 with TRBJ2-2; 14 bases fit TRBD2. V lost 5 bases, J lost 8 bases, and 7 bases stayed unmatched. The CDR3 spans 16 residues. Per germline, CDR1 SGHTA and CDR2 FQGNSA. CDR3 DNA: TGTGCCAGCAGCCCCGGGACTAGCGGGAGATCTGGGGAGCTGTTTTTT. Its protein is CASSPGTSGRSGELFF.

This clonotype occurred many times. This chain links TRBV6-2 or TRBV6-3 with TRBJ1-5; the D is unclear. CDR3 length equals 13 residues. The germline V and J ends were trimmed by 7 bases and 1 base, with 8 bases remaining between them. Per the germline V gene, CDR1 is MNHEY and CDR2 is SVGEGT. CDR3 DNA: TGTGCCAGCAACTTTGACAGCAATCAGCCCCAGCATTTT. It specifies CASNFDSNQPQHF.

This clonotype was counted at least ten times. The V gene is TRBV29-1, the J gene TRBJ2-3; possible D gene TRBD2, 6 bases. This CDR3 region has 14 residues. Germline CDR1 is SQVTM and CDR2 is ANQGSEA. V was cut by 4 bases and J by 7 bases, with 18 bases left in between. The CDR3 loop reads CSVVWTIKANTQYF. The CDR3 nucleotides read TGCAGCGTTGTTTGGACTATTAAGGCGAATACGCAGTATTTT.

In this sample, this clonotype turned up many times. The chain employs TRBV5-1 and TRBJ1-2, with a weak D call TRBD1 (5 bases). This CDR3 region has 12 residues. Germline V gene data show CDR1 as SGHRS and CDR2 as YFSETQ. The V end was cut by 1 base, the J end by 10 bases, with 11 bases between. CDR3 coding DNA: TGCGCCAGCAGCTTGATTGGGGCTGTCTACACCTTC. Translation: CASSLIGAVYTF.

This clonotype was found many times. The chain combines TRBV5-5 with TRBJ1-4, with D tentatively TRBD1 (5 bases). This CDR3 has 15 amino acids. Germline V CDR1 and CDR2: SGHKS, YYEKEE (reference sequence). The V end was cut by 3 bases, the J end by 6 bases, with 15 bases between. The CDR3 bases are TGTGCCAGCAGCTCGCCAGGGAGAGGGGATGAAAAACTGTTTTTT. This gives the protein CASSSPGRGDEKLFF.

This clonotype has ten or more counts. This chain links TRBV7-3 with TRBJ2-3, with TRBD1 matching 11 bases. Germline-derived CDR1 and CDR2 are SGHTA and FQGTGA. The CDR3 has 17 residues. After removal of 0 bases from V and 1 base from J, the junction contained 3 bases not matched to a gene. This chain's CDR3 is CASSLTLGQGGTDTQYF. CDR3 sequence (DNA): TGTGCCAGCAGCTTAACGTTGGGACAGGGGGGCACAGATACGCAGTATTTT.

The table lists this clonotype with many counts. This chain links TRBV7-9 with TRBJ2-3; possibly TRBD1 or TRBD2 for D (6 bases each). CDR3 size: 16 residues. The V end lost 5 bases, the J end lost 0 bases, and 15 bases lay between the germline ends. Germline V gene data show CDR1 as SEHNR and CDR2 as FQNEAQ (reference sequence). CDR3 residues: CASSPRRGHSTDTQYF. CDR3 nucleotides: TGTGCCAGCAGCCCAAGGAGGGGACATAGCACAGATACGCAGTATTTT.

This chain connects TRBV6-1 to TRBJ1-2, with a possible D match to TRBD1 (6 bases). V lost 7 bases and J 2 bases, leaving 17 bases between the germline ends. The CDR3 runs to 15 residues. Germline V gene data show CDR1 as MNHNS and CDR2 as SASEGT. In DNA form, the CDR3 reads TGTGCCAGCACTATCCCCCAGGGGAGGAACTATGGCTACACCTTC. Translation gives CASTIPQGRNYGYTF.

V usage is TRBV10-2 and J usage is TRBJ1-6; no definite D call. In germline, CDR1 is WSHSY, CDR2 SAAADI. Between the trimmed V and J ends, which lost 6 bases and 10 bases, there was a span of 16 bases. The CDR3 covers 14 residues. The CDR3 reads CASSFERSQSPLHF. CDR3 sequence (DNA): TGCGCCAGCAGCTTCGAAAGGAGTCAGTCACCCCTCCACTTT.

Concerning this clonotype itself: One base away lies a much larger clone, so this may be a sequencing read error. The chain combines TRBV12-3 or TRBV12-4 with TRBJ2-1, with D unresolved. V shed 3 bases and J shed 9 bases, with 12 bases lying between them. This CDR3 region has 13 residues. The CDR3 nucleotides read TGTGCCAGCAGTTTCCCCTCGCGCGGTGAGCAGTTCTTC. The encoded protein is CASSFPSRGEQFF.

This clonotype was recorded many times. The chain has TRBV29-1 and TRBJ2-6; the D is unclear. This CDR3 comprises 13 residues. Trimming took 4 bases from V and 4 from J, leaving 8 bases between them. Germline V CDR1 and CDR2: SQVTM, ANQGSEA. CDR3 sequence reads: CSVVFAGANVLTF. DNA for the CDR3: TGCAGCGTTGTGTTCGCCGGGGCCAACGTCCTGACTTTC.

This clonotype was picked up many times. The genes are TRBV28 and TRBJ2-1, with D uncertain. From germline, CDR1 is MDHEN and CDR2 SYDVKM. The CDR3 has 16 amino acids. Between the trimmed V and J ends, which lost 6 bases and 0 bases, there was a span of 15 bases. The DNA of the CDR3 is TGTGCCAGCAGCGCCACGTGGCGGAGCTCCTACAATGAGCAGTTCTTC. It translates to CASSATWRSSYNEQFF. The full variable domain, rest sourced from reference TRBV28 and TRBJ2-1, is DVKVTQSSRYLVKRTGEKVFLECVQDMDHENMFWYRQDPGLGLRLIYFSYDVKMKEKGDIPEGYSVSREKKERFSLILESASTNQTSMYLCASSATWRSSYNEQFFGPGTRLTVL.

This clonotype was counted at least ten times. The rearrangement uses TRBV6-1 and TRBJ2-7, with 9 positions matching TRBD2. The CDR3 consists of 14 residues. Trimming took 8 bases from V and 2 from J; bases not matched to a gene: 7. The germline V gene has CDR1 MNHNS and CDR2 SASEGT. The CDR3 DNA reads as TGTGCCAGCCAATGGAGCGGGGGGCCCTACGAGCAGTACTTC. Its translation is CASQWSGGPYEQYF.

The rearrangement joins TRBV18 to TRBJ1-1, with D uncertain. The V end was cut by 7 bases, the J end by 4 bases, with 25 bases between. The germline gives CDR1 KGHSH, CDR2 LQKENI. There are 17 residues in the CDR3. CDR3 DNA sequence: TGTGCCAGCTATCGGCGTGTAAGGGAGCATGAAGGCACTGAAGCTTTCTTT. Translated: CASYRRVREHEGTEAFF.

This sequence joins TRBV7-2 and TRBJ2-3; the match to TRBD2 covers 7 bases. Germline V gene sequence: CDR1 SGHTA, CDR2 FQGNSA. The V gene end was trimmed by 5 bases and the J gene end by 2 bases; junction bases not matched to a gene: 10. CDR3 length: 16 residues. For the CDR3, the DNA is TGTGCCAGCAGCGGGACGGGGGGTTGGAACACAGATACGCAGTATTTT. Amino acids: CASSGTGGWNTDTQYF.

The chain has TRBV7-2 and TRBJ2-5, with 10 bases aligning to TRBD2. In germline, CDR1 is SGHTA, CDR2 FQGNSA. Trimming removed 6 bases from V and 2 bases from J; junction bases left unmatched: 0. This CDR3 is 13 amino acids long. DNA of the CDR3: TGTGCCAGCAGACTAGCGGGACAAGAGACCCAGTACTTC. It translates to CASRLAGQETQYF.

The rearrangement links TRBV19 to TRBJ1-1; possibly TRBD1 for D (6 bases). The CDR3 runs to 15 residues. CDR1 is LNHDA and CDR2 is SQIVND in the germline V gene (reference sequence). V was clipped by 3 bases and J by 1 base, with 12 bases between them. The CDR3 sequence: CASSIGTRGNTEAFF. CDR3 sequence (DNA): TGTGCCAGTAGTATTGGAACCAGGGGGAACACTGAAGCTTTCTTT.

V gene TRBV11-1 combines with J gene TRBJ2-1; D not certain. Germline CDR1 reads SGHAT; CDR2 reads FQDESV (reference sequence). Trimming left V 6 bases short and J 5 bases short, with 11 bases between. CDR3 length: 13 amino acids. CDR3 region: CASRKVANNEQFF. The CDR3 coding sequence is TGTGCCAGCAGAAAAGTGGCAAACAATGAGCAGTTCTTC.

This clonotype has a count of ten or more. The chain joins TRBV6-5 to TRBJ2-2, with a possible D match to TRBD2 (5 bases). Germline CDR1 is MNHEY and CDR2 is SVGAGI. This CDR3 is 14 amino acids long. Trimming shortened V by 0 bases and J by 7 bases, and 9 bases separated the two germline ends. The CDR3 loop is CASSYSRGHGELFF. As DNA, the CDR3 is TGTGCCAGCAGTTACTCGAGAGGGCACGGGGAGCTGTTTTTT.

Ten or more counts support this clonotype. The chain couples TRBV5-1 to TRBJ2-5; tentatively, D is TRBD1 (6 bases). Germline CDR1 and CDR2: SGHRS and YFSETQ. The CDR3 has 15 residues. Deletions cut 3 bases from V and 2 bases from J, with 14 bases between. The CDR3 is CASSSARGKQETQYF. CDR3 nucleotide sequence: TGCGCCAGCAGCTCGGCGAGGGGGAAACAAGAGACCCAGTACTTC.

The chain combines TRBV30 with TRBJ2-7; 9 bases agree with TRBD1. The V gene's germline CDR1 is GTSNPN and CDR2 SVGIG (reference sequence). The CDR3 sequence is 15 residues long. Trimming cost V 1 base and J 3 bases; bases outside gene matches: 7. In DNA, the CDR3 is TGTGCCTGGAGTGCCGACAGGGGGGTTTACTACGAGCAGTACTTC. Translated: CAWSADRGVYYEQYF.

The chain is built from TRBV20-1 and TRBJ2-7; TRBD2 aligns across 10 bases. V lost 6 bases and J lost 2; bases outside the gene matches: 7. Germline V lookup: CDR1 DFQATT, CDR2 SNEGSKA (reference sequence). The CDR3 totals 14 residues. This chain's CDR3 is CSAPRLAGPYEQYF. The CDR3, as DNA: TGCAGTGCCCCCAGACTAGCGGGCCCCTACGAGCAGTACTTC.

This clonotype was recorded many times. The chain uses TRBV9 and TRBJ2-1, with D perhaps matching TRBD2 (6 bases). CDR1 and CDR2 (germline): SGDLS, YYNGEE. The length of the CDR3 is 17 residues. V lost 0 bases to trimming and J lost 7 bases, with 20 bases between them. The CDR3 DNA sequence: TGTGCCAGCAGCGTAGCTACAGGCGGGGCACTTGATAATGAGCAGTTCTTC. Protein product: CASSVATGGALDNEQFF.

The rearrangement joins TRBV6-5 to TRBJ1-1; D gene ambiguous. V lost 0 bases, J lost 8 bases, and 10 bases lay in between. The CDR3 loop spans 13 amino acids. CDR1 is MNHEY, CDR2 SVGAGI, per germline. The DNA of the CDR3 is TGTGCCAGCAGTTACTCTAAATCCAGAGAAGCTTTCTTT. This encodes CASSYSKSREAFF.